This is a list of T cell receptor beta chains from one sample in a study of T cell changes during pregnancy in multiple sclerosis. The table came from immunoSEQ multiplex PCR; TCRdb's copy has only in-frame clones and leaves some out. Found here are under 85,000 clones, roughly 90% of them singletons; the top ten hold more than 8%. The specimen was peripheral blood, collected after pregnancy. Receptor source: a female donor in good health, enrolled as a control in a pregnancy study. Each CDR3 is given with its conserved first and last residue. A D gene is named only where the DNA matches it firmly. Size is stated for part of the rows, as once, few or many counts, or as a class when the clone is expanded.

v_call: TRBV5-8
clone_size: .
j_call: TRBJ1-5
d_call: .
cdr3_aa: CASSLAQYSNQPQHF
cdr3_nt: TGTGCCAGCAGCTTGGCACAGTATAGCAATCAGCCCCAGCATTTT

v_call: TRBV6-1
clone_size: .
j_call: TRBJ2-3
d_call: .
cdr3_aa: CAISTSGSTDTQYF
cdr3_nt: TGTGCCATTTCGACTAGTGGTAGCACAGATACGCAGTATTTT

v_call: TRBV19
clone_size: few
j_call: TRBJ2-7
d_call: TRBD2
cdr3_aa: CASSSNSGEQYF
cdr3_nt: TGTGCCAGTAGCTCCAATAGCGGGGAGCAGTACTTC

v_call: TRBV7-9
clone_size: .
j_call: TRBJ2-2
d_call: .
cdr3_aa: CASSSPASVRTGELFF
cdr3_nt: TGTGCCAGCAGCTCCCCGGCGTCTGTGAGGACCGGGGAGCTGTTTTTT

v_call: TRBV29-1
clone_size: .
j_call: TRBJ2-7
d_call: TRBD1
cdr3_aa: CSVWTGVYEQYF
cdr3_nt: TGCAGCGTTTGGACAGGGGTCTACGAGCAGTACTTC

v_call: TRBV18
clone_size: .
j_call: TRBJ1-5
d_call: .
cdr3_aa: CASSEQGRNQPQHF
cdr3_nt: TGTGCCAGCTCCGAACAGGGTAGGAATCAGCCCCAGCATTTT

v_call: TRBV18
clone_size: .
j_call: TRBJ1-1
d_call: .
cdr3_aa: CASSPPRGGMNTEAFF
cdr3_nt: TGTGCCAGCTCACCGCCTCGGGGGGGGATGAACACTGAAGCTTTCTTT

v_call: TRBV7-9
clone_size: .
j_call: TRBJ2-1
d_call: TRBD2
cdr3_aa: CASSHGTSGVFYNEQFF
cdr3_nt: TGTGCCAGCAGCCACGGGACTAGCGGGGTCTTCTACAATGAGCAGTTCTTC

v_call: TRBV4-1
clone_size: .
j_call: TRBJ2-7
d_call: .
cdr3_aa: CASSPSGGRGSYEQYF
cdr3_nt: TGCGCCAGCAGCCCCTCCGGCGGAAGGGGCTCCTACGAGCAGTACTTC

v_call: TRBV7-9
clone_size: .
j_call: TRBJ2-7
d_call: .
cdr3_aa: CASSTTNTGLIYEQYF
cdr3_nt: TGTGCCAGCAGCACTACTAATACGGGACTTATATACGAGCAGTACTTC

v_call: TRBV5-1
clone_size: .
j_call: TRBJ2-1
d_call: TRBD1
cdr3_aa: CASSLRTGGNNEQFF
cdr3_nt: TGCGCCAGCAGCCTACGGACAGGGGGGAACAATGAGCAGTTCTTC

v_call: TRBV9
clone_size: .
j_call: TRBJ2-3
d_call: TRBD2
cdr3_aa: CASSARTSSTDTQYF
cdr3_nt: TGTGCCAGCAGCGCTAGGACTAGCAGCACAGATACGCAGTATTTT

v_call: TRBV6-5
clone_size: .
j_call: TRBJ1-4
d_call: .
cdr3_aa: CASKSSRPGGEKLFF
cdr3_nt: TGTGCCAGCAAGTCCTCAAGGCCCGGCGGTGAAAAACTGTTTTTT

v_call: TRBV29-1
clone_size: .
j_call: TRBJ1-5
d_call: .
cdr3_aa: CSVGAGRNQPQHF
cdr3_nt: TGCAGCGTTGGAGCGGGTCGCAATCAGCCCCAGCATTTT

v_call: TRBV11-2
clone_size: .
j_call: TRBJ1-2
d_call: .
cdr3_aa: CASSQWGAGRYGYTF
cdr3_nt: TGTGCCAGCAGCCAATGGGGCGCAGGACGCTATGGCTACACCTTC

v_call: TRBV29-1
clone_size: once
j_call: TRBJ2-2
d_call: TRBD1
cdr3_aa: CSVAETGHGELFF
cdr3_nt: TGCAGCGTTGCGGAGACAGGGCACGGGGAGCTGTTTTTT

v_call: TRBV5-1
clone_size: .
j_call: TRBJ2-2
d_call: .
cdr3_aa: CASSQMPGPNTGELFF
cdr3_nt: TGCGCCAGCAGCCAGATGCCAGGGCCCAACACCGGGGAGCTGTTTTTT

v_call: TRBV29-1
clone_size: .
j_call: TRBJ2-7
d_call: TRBD2
cdr3_aa: CSVGGAGGSYEQYF
cdr3_nt: TGCAGCGTCGGTGGGGCGGGAGGATCCTACGAGCAGTACTTC

v_call: TRBV18
clone_size: .
j_call: TRBJ2-3
d_call: TRBD2
cdr3_aa: CASSPEERDGTDTQYF
cdr3_nt: TGTGCCAGCTCACCTGAGGAGCGGGACGGCACAGATACGCAGTATTTT

v_call: TRBV12-5
clone_size: .
j_call: TRBJ1-2
d_call: .
cdr3_aa: CASGLPTLDTKGGYTF
cdr3_nt: TGTGCTAGTGGTTTGCCAACTCTGGACACAAAGGGCGGCTACACCTTC

v_call: TRBV2
clone_size: .
j_call: TRBJ1-1
d_call: .
cdr3_aa: CASSELIGEAFF
cdr3_nt: TGTGCCAGCAGTGAGTTAATCGGTGAAGCTTTCTTT

v_call: TRBV5-1
clone_size: .
j_call: TRBJ2-5
d_call: .
cdr3_aa: CASSFYGSQETQYF
cdr3_nt: TGCGCCAGCAGCTTTTACGGGAGCCAAGAGACCCAGTACTTC

v_call: TRBV2
clone_size: .
j_call: TRBJ2-4
d_call: TRBD1
cdr3_aa: CASTTGLRKNIQYF
cdr3_nt: TGTGCCAGCACGACAGGGCTACGCAAAAACATTCAGTACTTC

v_call: TRBV30
clone_size: .
j_call: TRBJ2-1
d_call: TRBD2
cdr3_aa: CAWTSGRAGEQFF
cdr3_nt: TGTGCCTGGACTAGCGGGAGGGCCGGTGAGCAGTTCTTC

v_call: TRBV6-5
clone_size: .
j_call: TRBJ2-5
d_call: .
cdr3_aa: CASSPPTAGVETQYF
cdr3_nt: TGTGCCAGCAGCCCCCCGACGGCCGGAGTCGAGACCCAGTACTTC

v_call: TRBV6-5
clone_size: .
j_call: TRBJ1-1
d_call: .
cdr3_aa: CASSYWANTEAFF
cdr3_nt: TGTGCCAGCAGTTACTGGGCGAACACTGAAGCTTTCTTT

v_call: TRBV29-1
clone_size: .
j_call: TRBJ2-7
d_call: TRBD2
cdr3_aa: CSVAGTSGRGEQYF
cdr3_nt: TGCAGCGTGGCCGGGACTAGCGGTAGGGGGGAGCAGTACTTC

v_call: TRBV18
clone_size: .
j_call: TRBJ2-2
d_call: TRBD2
cdr3_aa: CASSPNRQVAGGGTGELFF
cdr3_nt: TGTGCCAGCTCACCAAACCGACAGGTAGCGGGAGGAGGCACCGGGGAGCTGTTTTTT

v_call: TRBV11-3
clone_size: .
j_call: TRBJ1-3
d_call: TRBD1
cdr3_aa: CASSPYQGTASGNTIYF
cdr3_nt: TGTGCCAGCAGCCCCTACCAGGGGACAGCCTCTGGAAACACCATATATTTT

v_call: TRBV6-1
clone_size: .
j_call: TRBJ2-2
d_call: TRBD2
cdr3_aa: CASSEQPAGVTGELFF
cdr3_nt: TGTGCCAGCAGTGAACAGCCAGCGGGGGTGACCGGGGAGCTGTTTTTT

v_call: TRBV7-2
clone_size: .
j_call: TRBJ1-2
d_call: TRBD1
cdr3_aa: CASSPSEGAGGYTF
cdr3_nt: TGTGCCAGCAGCCCGTCTGAGGGGGCCGGTGGCTACACCTTC

v_call: TRBV5-6
clone_size: few
j_call: TRBJ2-1
d_call: TRBD2
cdr3_aa: CASSLGLAGGYNEQFF
cdr3_nt: TGTGCCAGCAGCTTGGGACTAGCGGGAGGGTACAATGAGCAGTTCTTC

v_call: TRBV12-5
clone_size: .
j_call: TRBJ2-7
d_call: TRBD1
cdr3_aa: CASGLALPGQGYEQYF
cdr3_nt: TGTGCTAGTGGTTTGGCCCTACCGGGACAGGGCTACGAGCAGTACTTC

v_call: TRBV5-1
clone_size: .
j_call: TRBJ2-7
d_call: .
cdr3_aa: CASSLWWGGPYEQYF
cdr3_nt: TGCGCCAGCAGCTTGTGGTGGGGAGGCCCCTACGAGCAGTACTTC

v_call: TRBV30
clone_size: .
j_call: TRBJ2-5
d_call: .
cdr3_aa: CAWSPLRGGETQYF
cdr3_nt: TGTGCCTGGAGCCCCCTCAGGGGAGGGGAGACCCAGTACTTC

v_call: TRBV7-8
clone_size: .
j_call: TRBJ2-1
d_call: TRBD2
cdr3_aa: CASSLGRGLADYNEQFF
cdr3_nt: TGTGCCAGCAGCTTGGGAAGGGGACTAGCGGACTACAATGAGCAGTTCTTC

v_call: TRBV6-1
clone_size: .
j_call: TRBJ2-7
d_call: TRBD1
cdr3_aa: CASSEGDSSYEQYF
cdr3_nt: TGTGCCAGCAGTGAAGGGGACAGCTCCTACGAGCAGTACTTC

v_call: TRBV7-6
clone_size: .
j_call: TRBJ1-4
d_call: .
cdr3_aa: CASSPRQNANEKLFF
cdr3_nt: TGTGCCAGCAGCCCCCGACAGAATGCTAATGAAAAACTGTTTTTT

v_call: TRBV13
clone_size: .
j_call: TRBJ1-2
d_call: TRBD1
cdr3_aa: CASSSGQGRDYGYTF
cdr3_nt: TGTGCCAGCAGCTCCGGACAGGGGAGGGACTATGGCTACACCTTC

v_call: TRBV4-1
clone_size: .
j_call: TRBJ1-4
d_call: TRBD1
cdr3_aa: CASSQGDRGPNEKLFF
cdr3_nt: TGCGCCAGCAGCCAAGGGGACAGGGGGCCTAATGAAAAACTGTTTTTT

v_call: TRBV6-5
clone_size: .
j_call: TRBJ1-1
d_call: .
cdr3_aa: CASSYTGPGGVVAFF
cdr3_nt: TGTGCCAGCAGTTACACAGGGCCGGGAGGAGTTGTAGCTTTCTTT

v_call: TRBV7-2
clone_size: once
j_call: TRBJ2-2
d_call: TRBD2
cdr3_aa: CASSLRSGATGELFF
cdr3_nt: TGTGCCAGCAGCTTACGGAGCGGGGCCACCGGGGAGCTGTTTTTT

v_call: TRBV5-1
clone_size: .
j_call: TRBJ2-2
d_call: .
cdr3_aa: CASSLGLAANTGELFF
cdr3_nt: TGCGCCAGCAGCTTGGGCCTGGCGGCAAACACCGGGGAGCTGTTTTTT

v_call: TRBV2
clone_size: .
j_call: TRBJ1-4
d_call: TRBD1
cdr3_aa: CASSEGQTGEKLFF
cdr3_nt: TGTGCCAGCAGTGAGGGACAGACTGGAGAAAAACTGTTTTTT

v_call: TRBV5-1
clone_size: .
j_call: TRBJ2-1
d_call: TRBD2
cdr3_aa: CASFPGLAGVYNEQFF
cdr3_nt: TGCGCCAGCTTTCCGGGACTAGCGGGAGTTTACAATGAGCAGTTCTTC